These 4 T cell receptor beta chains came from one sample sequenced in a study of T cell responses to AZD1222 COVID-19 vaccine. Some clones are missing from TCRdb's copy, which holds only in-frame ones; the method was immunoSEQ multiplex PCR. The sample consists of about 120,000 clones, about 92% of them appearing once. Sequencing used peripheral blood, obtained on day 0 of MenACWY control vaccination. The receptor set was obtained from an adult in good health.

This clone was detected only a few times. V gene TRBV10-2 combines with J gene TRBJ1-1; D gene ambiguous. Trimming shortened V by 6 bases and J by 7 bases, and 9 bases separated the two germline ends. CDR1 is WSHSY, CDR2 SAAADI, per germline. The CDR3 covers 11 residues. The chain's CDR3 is CASSDSYEAFF. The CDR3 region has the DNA TGCGCCAGCAGCGATTCTTATGAAGCTTTCTTT.

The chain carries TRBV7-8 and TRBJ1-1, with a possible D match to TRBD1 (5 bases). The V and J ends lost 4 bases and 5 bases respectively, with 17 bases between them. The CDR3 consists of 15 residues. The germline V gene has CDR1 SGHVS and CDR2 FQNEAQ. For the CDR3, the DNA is TGTGCCAGCAGCTCCCGTGAGGGGCAAGGTACTGAAGCTTTCTTT. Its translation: CASSSREGQGTEAFF. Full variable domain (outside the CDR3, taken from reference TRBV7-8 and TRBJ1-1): GAGVSQSPRYKVAKRGQDVALRCDPISGHVSLFWYQQALGQGPEFLTYFQNEAQLDKSGLPSDRFFAERPEGSVSTLKIQRTQQEDSAVYLCASSSREGQGTEAFFGQGTRLTVV.

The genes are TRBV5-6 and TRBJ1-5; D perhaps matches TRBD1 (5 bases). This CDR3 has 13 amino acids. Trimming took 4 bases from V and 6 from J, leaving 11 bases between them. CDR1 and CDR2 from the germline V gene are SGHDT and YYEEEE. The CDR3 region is CASSGGAGQPQHF. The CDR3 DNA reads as TGTGCCAGCAGCGGGGGTGCAGGTCAGCCCCAGCATTTT.

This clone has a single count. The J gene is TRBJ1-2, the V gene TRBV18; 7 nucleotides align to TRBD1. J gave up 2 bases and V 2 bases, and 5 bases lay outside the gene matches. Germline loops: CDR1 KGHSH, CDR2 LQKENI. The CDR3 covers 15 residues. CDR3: CASSPGDSPNYGYTF. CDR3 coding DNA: TGTGCCAGCTCACCAGGGGACAGCCCCAACTATGGCTACACCTTC.